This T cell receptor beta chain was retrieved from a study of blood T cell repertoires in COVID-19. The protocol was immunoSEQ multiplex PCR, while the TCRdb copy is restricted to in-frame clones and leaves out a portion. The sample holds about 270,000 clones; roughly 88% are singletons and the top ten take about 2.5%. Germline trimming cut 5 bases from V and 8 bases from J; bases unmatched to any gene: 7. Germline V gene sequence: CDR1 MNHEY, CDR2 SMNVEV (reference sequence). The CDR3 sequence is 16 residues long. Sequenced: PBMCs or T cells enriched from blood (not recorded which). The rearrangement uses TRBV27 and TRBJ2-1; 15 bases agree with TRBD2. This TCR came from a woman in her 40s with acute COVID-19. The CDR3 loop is CASSPRTSGGGDEQFF. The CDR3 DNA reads TGTGCCAGCAGTCCTCGGACTAGCGGGGGGGGTGATGAGCAGTTCTTC.